These T cell receptor beta chains were read from a single sample in a study of neurological immune-mediated disorders. Each CDR3 protein gets one entry after TCRdb re-called the 5' RACE reads with MiXCR. Among 20,000 to 30,000 distinct CDR3 sequences, 2% to 2.5% were seen once, and the ten largest hold roughly 2.5%. Material: PBMCs. The source is a woman aged 50 to 60 with multiple sclerosis. The CDR3 runs from the conserved cysteine through the conserved F or W. The D gene is left open where the match is weak. A clone size is listed for some rows: how often the clone was seen (once, few, many), or a class if it is expanded.

J: TRBJ2-3
D: -
V: TRBV12-3/TRBV12-4
size: many
CDR3: CASSSRTVRTDTQYF
DNA: TGTGCCAGCAGTTCTAGAACCGTCCGGACAGATACGCAGTATTTT

J: TRBJ1-4
D: -
V: TRBV20-1
size: many
CDR3: CSARFRRGNEKLFF
DNA: TGCAGTGCCAGATTCAGGCGGGGTAATGAAAAACTGTTTTTT

J: TRBJ1-1
D: TRBD1
V: TRBV6-6
size: many
CDR3: CASRVGQVLREGPEAFF
DNA: TGTGCCAGCAGGGTCGGACAGGTTCTAAGGGAGGGACCTGAAGCTTTCTTT

J: TRBJ2-7
D: TRBD1
V: TRBV6-5
size: many
CDR3: CASRTDRAQEQYF
DNA: TGTGCCAGCAGGACGGACAGGGCGCAGGAGCAGTACTTC

J: TRBJ1-1
D: -
V: TRBV6-5
size: many
CDR3: CASMERGAAMNTEAFF
DNA: TGTGCCAGCATGGAGCGGGGGGCGGCGATGAACACTGAAGCTTTCTTT

J: TRBJ1-6
D: -
V: TRBV20-1
size: many
CDR3: CSARLDRAASPLHF
DNA: TGCAGTGCTAGATTAGACCGGGCAGCTTCACCCCTCCACTTT

J: TRBJ2-5
D: -
V: TRBV6-2/TRBV6-3
size: many
CDR3: CASSYNGMYQETQYF
DNA: TGTGCCAGCAGTTACAACGGCATGTACCAAGAGACCCAGTACTTC

J: TRBJ2-3
D: TRBD2
V: TRBV7-6
size: many
CDR3: CASSLEASGTPNTDTQYF
DNA: TGTGCCAGCAGCTTAGAGGCTAGCGGAACTCCTAACACAGATACGCAGTATTTT

J: TRBJ2-1
D: -
V: TRBV29-1
size: many
CDR3: CSVGAGVWDEQFF
DNA: TGCAGCGTTGGTGCCGGCGTGTGGGATGAGCAGTTCTTC

J: TRBJ1-1
D: -
V: TRBV7-2
size: many
CDR3: CASSLARTTEAFF
DNA: TGTGCCAGCAGCTTAGCCAGAACCACTGAAGCTTTCTTT

J: TRBJ1-2
D: TRBD1
V: TRBV20-1
size: many
CDR3: CSATLGTDYGYTF
DNA: TGCAGTGCTACGTTGGGGACAGACTATGGCTACACCTTC

J: TRBJ2-1
D: TRBD2
V: TRBV5-1
size: many
CDR3: CASSLREGSYNEQFF
DNA: TGCGCCAGCAGCTTAAGGGAGGGCTCCTACAATGAGCAGTTCTTC

J: TRBJ1-4
D: -
V: TRBV11-2
size: -
CDR3: CASSQGVDLAEKLFF
DNA: TGTGCCAGCAGCCAGGGTGTGGATTTGGCTGAAAAACTGTTTTTT

J: TRBJ2-1
D: TRBD2
V: TRBV20-1
size: few
CDR3: CSARDIGGLAGGTNEQFF
DNA: TGCAGTGCTAGAGATATAGGAGGACTAGCGGGAGGGACCAATGAGCAGTTCTTC

J: TRBJ1-4
D: TRBD1
V: TRBV7-2
size: medium-sized
CDR3: CASSLRTGSAEKLFF
DNA: TGTGCCAGCAGCTTACGGACAGGGTCGGCGGAAAAACTGTTTTTT

J: TRBJ2-6
D: -
V: TRBV10-3
size: many
CDR3: CAIRAIGGGANVLTF
DNA: TGTGCCATCCGGGCGATCGGTGGTGGGGCCAACGTCCTGACTTTC

J: TRBJ2-5
D: -
V: TRBV27
size: many
CDR3: CASSPQGPGQETQYF
DNA: TGTGCCAGCTCCCCCCAGGGGCCGGGGCAAGAGACCCAGTACTTC

J: TRBJ2-7
D: TRBD1
V: TRBV7-2
size: many
CDR3: CASSTRDSHYEQYF
DNA: TGTGCCAGCAGCACTCGGGACAGTCACTACGAGCAGTACTTC

J: TRBJ1-1
D: TRBD1
V: TRBV9
size: many
CDR3: CASSVTGANTEAFF
DNA: TGTGCCAGCAGCGTTACAGGGGCGAACACTGAAGCTTTCTTT

J: TRBJ2-5
D: -
V: TRBV5-1
size: many
CDR3: CASSLVTDKETQYF
DNA: TGCGCCAGCAGCTTGGTTACGGACAAAGAGACCCAGTACTTC

J: TRBJ2-7
D: TRBD2
V: TRBV20-1
size: many
CDR3: CSARKAGTYEQYF
DNA: TGCAGTGCTAGAAAAGCGGGGACCTACGAGCAGTACTTC

J: TRBJ1-2
D: TRBD1
V: TRBV5-1
size: many
CDR3: CATRGTGQGYGYTF
DNA: TGCGCCACCAGAGGGACAGGACAGGGCTATGGCTACACCTTC

J: TRBJ2-3
D: TRBD2
V: TRBV7-9
size: many
CDR3: CASSLGGSGSTDTQYF
DNA: TGTGCCAGCAGCTTAGGGGGTAGCGGGAGCACAGATACGCAGTATTTT

J: TRBJ2-3
D: TRBD1
V: TRBV10-3
size: many
CDR3: CAIRPRGSTDTQYF
DNA: TGTGCCATCAGGCCCAGGGGGTCCACAGATACGCAGTATTTT

J: TRBJ2-7
D: TRBD2
V: TRBV11-2
size: many
CDR3: CASSFHPSGDYEQYF
DNA: TGTGCCAGCAGCTTCCATCCTAGCGGGGACTACGAGCAGTACTTC

J: TRBJ1-5
D: -
V: TRBV20-1
size: many
CDR3: CSAVQGATNQPQHF
DNA: TGCAGTGCGGTTCAGGGCGCCACCAATCAGCCCCAGCATTTT

J: TRBJ2-7
D: TRBD1
V: TRBV27
size: many
CDR3: CASSQDRTRQYF
DNA: TGTGCCAGCAGCCAGGACAGGACCCGGCAGTACTTC

J: TRBJ2-2
D: -
V: TRBV7-2
size: many
CDR3: CASSLGAGADTGELFF
DNA: TGTGCCAGCAGCTTAGGGGCGGGGGCGGATACCGGGGAGCTGTTTTTT

J: TRBJ2-2
D: -
V: TRBV29-1
size: many
CDR3: CSVRLYPGTGELFF
DNA: TGCAGCGTTCGGCTTTATCCAGGGACCGGGGAGCTGTTTTTT

J: TRBJ2-5
D: TRBD2
V: TRBV5-1
size: many
CDR3: CASTLNPTSGRTQYF
DNA: TGCGCCAGCACCCTGAACCCAACTAGCGGGAGAACCCAGTACTTC

J: TRBJ1-2
D: TRBD1
V: TRBV7-7
size: many
CDR3: CASSLPIRVDRGLSNYGYTF
DNA: TGTGCTAGCAGCTTACCGATTCGGGTGGACAGGGGGCTTTCTAACTATGGCTACACCTTC

J: TRBJ1-1
D: -
V: TRBV29-1
size: many
CDR3: CSVERGRLPEAFF
DNA: TGCAGCGTTGAACGAGGCAGGCTACCTGAAGCTTTCTTT

J: TRBJ2-5
D: -
V: TRBV20-1
size: few
CDR3: CSARKRYQETQYF
DNA: TGCAGTGCTAGAAAACGGTACCAAGAGACCCAGTACTTC

J: TRBJ1-3
D: -
V: TRBV7-2
size: many
CDR3: CASSEGIGNTIYF
DNA: TGTGCCAGCAGCGAAGGAATCGGAAACACCATATATTTT

J: TRBJ1-1
D: -
V: TRBV5-1
size: many
CDR3: CASSLGPDTLNTEAFF
DNA: TGCGCCAGCAGCTTGGGCCCGGATACTTTGAACACTGAAGCTTTCTTT

J: TRBJ1-2
D: -
V: TRBV29-1
size: -
CDR3: CSVVLASDPVTNTF
DNA: TGCAGCGTTGTGTTGGCCAGTGACCCTGTAACGAACACCTTC

J: TRBJ2-2
D: TRBD1
V: TRBV27
size: many
CDR3: CASSFEGQGTTGELFF
DNA: TGTGCCAGCAGTTTTGAGGGACAGGGGACCACCGGGGAGCTGTTTTTT

J: TRBJ1-2
D: -
V: TRBV4-2
size: many
CDR3: CASSQDLSDSYHGYTF
DNA: TGTGCCAGCAGCCAAGATCTTAGCGACAGTTATCATGGCTACACCTTC

J: TRBJ2-7
D: -
V: TRBV7-9
size: many
CDR3: CASSPNAATDLIRYF
DNA: TGTGCCAGCAGCCCAAATGCCGCAACCGACCTTATACGGTACTTC

J: TRBJ1-1
D: -
V: TRBV5-1
size: many
CDR3: CASSLAGLMNTEAFF
DNA: TGCGCCAGCAGCTTGGCCGGGTTGATGAACACTGAAGCTTTCTTT

J: TRBJ2-1
D: -
V: TRBV29-1
size: many
CDR3: CSVERGANEQFF
DNA: TGCAGCGTTGAGAGGGGGGCGAATGAGCAGTTCTTC

J: TRBJ2-4
D: TRBD2
V: TRBV4-2
size: many
CDR3: CASSQRLAAKKNIQYF
DNA: TGTGCCAGCAGCCAACGGCTAGCGGCAAAGAAAAACATTCAGTACTTC

J: TRBJ1-5
D: -
V: TRBV7-3
size: many
CDR3: CASSPSGGNQPQHF
DNA: TGTGCCAGCAGCCCCTCGGGGGGCAATCAGCCCCAGCATTTT

J: TRBJ2-7
D: -
V: TRBV4-1
size: many
CDR3: CASSQDQRASEQYF
DNA: TGCGCCAGCAGCCAAGATCAGCGGGCGAGCGAGCAGTACTTC

J: TRBJ2-2
D: TRBD2
V: TRBV20-1
size: many
CDR3: CSAQLAGVAGGELFF
DNA: TGCAGTGCGCAACTAGCGGGGGTGGCCGGCGGGGAGCTGTTTTTT

J: TRBJ1-1
D: -
V: TRBV6-6
size: many
CDR3: CASSPGGLNEAFF
DNA: TGTGCCAGCAGTCCAGGTGGGCTTAATGAAGCTTTCTTT

J: TRBJ2-2
D: TRBD2
V: TRBV10-3
size: few
CDR3: CAISGLAGTGELFF
DNA: TGTGCCATCAGCGGACTAGCGGGAACCGGGGAGCTGTTTTTT

J: TRBJ2-1
D: -
V: TRBV5-1
size: many
CDR3: CASSLGRLNEQFF
DNA: TGCGCCAGCAGCTTGGGGCGTTTAAATGAGCAGTTCTTC

J: TRBJ2-7
D: TRBD2
V: TRBV4-1
size: -
CDR3: CASSQGGLAGDGIYEQYF
DNA: TGCGCCAGCAGCCAAGGGGGACTAGCGGGAGATGGAATCTACGAGCAGTACTTC

J: TRBJ2-7
D: -
V: TRBV7-2
size: -
CDR3: CASRGESYEQYF
DNA: TGTGCCAGCAGGGGTGAGTCGTACGAGCAGTACTTC

J: TRBJ1-2
D: -
V: TRBV5-1
size: many
CDR3: CASSLSGYYGYTF
DNA: TGCGCCAGCAGCTTGTCAGGGTACTATGGCTACACCTTC

J: TRBJ2-7
D: -
V: TRBV20-1
size: few
CDR3: CSAIGESSYEQYF
DNA: TGCAGTGCTATCGGGGAAAGCTCCTACGAGCAGTACTTC

J: TRBJ1-1
D: -
V: TRBV20-1
size: many
CDR3: CSATAWGGTEAFF
DNA: TGCAGTGCTACGGCCTGGGGGGGTACTGAAGCTTTCTTT

J: TRBJ2-3
D: TRBD2
V: TRBV6-5
size: many
CDR3: CASSSDLLAGVTDTQYF
DNA: TGTGCCAGCAGCTCCGACTTGCTAGCGGGAGTTACAGATACGCAGTATTTT